This TCR beta chain comes out of a study of regulatory T cells in long-lasting Graves disease. Study-wide background: Graves' cases, newly diagnosed, had used antithyroid drugs under 3 months.

Arm-PCR of CDR3 regions with iRepertoire HTBI primers generated TCR beta libraries. In TCRdb, the multiplex PCR reads were re-called with MiXCR into one record per CDR3 protein. The sample contains a few hundred thousand distinct CDR3 sequences, approximately 15% of which appear only once. CDR3 size: 16 residues. V dropped 6 bases and J dropped 0 bases, with 18 bases sitting between them. Time point here: newly diagnosed GD, antithyroid drugs for less than 3 months. Extracted RNA from PBMCs served as the source of the TCR library. Clinicians diagnosed Graves' disease using American Thyroid Association guidelines. Study findings and constraints: The study examined only peripheral blood, not thyroid tissue.

Many counts were recorded for this clonotype. The antigen remains undetermined. These data also featured in a second study, about T cells in Graves' hyperthyroidism and ophthalmopathy.

The chain links TRBV12-3 or TRBV12-4 to TRBJ2-7, with a weak D call TRBD2 (5 bases). The clonotype was recovered from a woman aged 40 to 50 with Graves disease. This specimen consisted of peripheral blood mononuclear cells (PBMCs), obtained at new diagnosis, from a patient treated with antithyroid drugs. The CDR3 region is CASSPPGFADSYEQYF. The CDR3 bases are TGTGCCAGCAGCCCCCCGGGGTTTGCTGACTCCTACGAGCAGTACTTC.